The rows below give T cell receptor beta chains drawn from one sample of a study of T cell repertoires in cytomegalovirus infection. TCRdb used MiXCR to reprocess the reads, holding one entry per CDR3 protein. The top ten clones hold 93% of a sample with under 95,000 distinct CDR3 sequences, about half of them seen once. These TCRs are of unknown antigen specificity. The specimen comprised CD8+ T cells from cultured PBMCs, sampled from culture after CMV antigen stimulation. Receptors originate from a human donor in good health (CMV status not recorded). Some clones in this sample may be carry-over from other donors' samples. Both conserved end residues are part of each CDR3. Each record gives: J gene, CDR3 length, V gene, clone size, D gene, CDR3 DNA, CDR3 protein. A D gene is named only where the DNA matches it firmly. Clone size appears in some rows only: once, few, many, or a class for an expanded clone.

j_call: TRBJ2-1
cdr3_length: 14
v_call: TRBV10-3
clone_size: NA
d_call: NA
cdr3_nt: TGTGCCACCCAGCTTAGCCCTCTGAACAATGAGCAGTTCTTC
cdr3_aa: CATQLSPLNNEQFF

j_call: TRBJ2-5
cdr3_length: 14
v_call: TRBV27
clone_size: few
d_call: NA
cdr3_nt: TGTGCCAGCAGTTTATCTAGTAGCGCCGAGACCCAGTACTTC
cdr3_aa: CASSLSSSAETQYF

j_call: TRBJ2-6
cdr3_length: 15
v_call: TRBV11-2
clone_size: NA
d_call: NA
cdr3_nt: TGTGCCAGCAGCCCCCACAGGGCTGGGGCCAACGTCCTGACTTTC
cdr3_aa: CASSPHRAGANVLTF

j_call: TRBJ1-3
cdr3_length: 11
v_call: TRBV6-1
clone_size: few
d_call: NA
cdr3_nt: TGTGCCAGCAGTGAGTGGGAAGCCATATATTTT
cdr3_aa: CASSEWEAIYF

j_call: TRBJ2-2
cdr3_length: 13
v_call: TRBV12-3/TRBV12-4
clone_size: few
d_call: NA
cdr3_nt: TGTGCCAGCAGTCGACAGGACACCGGGGAGCTGTTTTTT
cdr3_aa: CASSRQDTGELFF

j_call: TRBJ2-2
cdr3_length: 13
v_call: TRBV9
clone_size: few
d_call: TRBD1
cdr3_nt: TGTGCCAGCAGCCCTACAGGGGCCGGGGAGCTGTTTTTT
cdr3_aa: CASSPTGAGELFF

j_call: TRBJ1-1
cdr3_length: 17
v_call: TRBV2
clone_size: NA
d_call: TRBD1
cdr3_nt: TGTGCCAGCAGTGAAGAGAACAGGGGGCTAGGGAACACTGAAGCTTTCTTT
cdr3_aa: CASSEENRGLGNTEAFF

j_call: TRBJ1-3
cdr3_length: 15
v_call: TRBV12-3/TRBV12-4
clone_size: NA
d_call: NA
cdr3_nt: TGTGCCAGCAGTTTATGGCGGTCCTCTGGAAACACCATATATTTT
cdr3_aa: CASSLWRSSGNTIYF

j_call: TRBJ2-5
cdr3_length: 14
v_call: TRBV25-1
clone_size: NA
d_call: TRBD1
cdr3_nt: TGTGCCAGCAGCTTGTCCGGGACAGCAGAGACCCAGTACTTC
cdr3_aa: CASSLSGTAETQYF

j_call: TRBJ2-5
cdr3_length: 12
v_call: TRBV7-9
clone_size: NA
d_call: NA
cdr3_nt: TGTGCCAGCAGCTTATTGCCGGAGACCCAGTACTTC
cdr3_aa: CASSLLPETQYF

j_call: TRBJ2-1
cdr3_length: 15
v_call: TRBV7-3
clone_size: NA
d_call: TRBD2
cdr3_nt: TGTGCCAGCATGGAGTGGGCGGGAGGGTTCAATGAGCAGTTCTTC
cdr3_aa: CASMEWAGGFNEQFF

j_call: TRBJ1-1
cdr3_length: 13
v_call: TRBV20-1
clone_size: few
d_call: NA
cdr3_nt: TGCAGTGTCAGACAGGACGACTACACTGAAGCTTTCTTT
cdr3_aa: CSVRQDDYTEAFF

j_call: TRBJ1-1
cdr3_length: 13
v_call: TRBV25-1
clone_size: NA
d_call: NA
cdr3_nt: TGTGCCAGCAGTGAAAATTGGAACACTGAAGCTTTCTTT
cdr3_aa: CASSENWNTEAFF

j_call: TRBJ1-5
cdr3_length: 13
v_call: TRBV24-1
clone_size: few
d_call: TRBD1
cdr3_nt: TGTGCCACCAGTAACAGGGGGCGAGGTCCCCAGCATTTT
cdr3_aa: CATSNRGRGPQHF

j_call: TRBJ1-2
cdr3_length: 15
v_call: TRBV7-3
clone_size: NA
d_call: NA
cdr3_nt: TGTGCCAGCAGCAACTCCGGGGCGGATGGGAGAGGCTACACCTTC
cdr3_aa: CASSNSGADGRGYTF

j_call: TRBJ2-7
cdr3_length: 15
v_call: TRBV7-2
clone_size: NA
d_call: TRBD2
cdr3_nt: TGTGCCAGCAGCTCACGACTAGCGGGAGGATCCGAGCAGTACTTC
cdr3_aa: CASSSRLAGGSEQYF

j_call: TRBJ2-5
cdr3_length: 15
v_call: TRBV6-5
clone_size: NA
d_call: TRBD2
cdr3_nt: TGTGCCAGCCGAGGACTAGCGGGAGTAGTGGAGACCCAGTACTTC
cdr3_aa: CASRGLAGVVETQYF

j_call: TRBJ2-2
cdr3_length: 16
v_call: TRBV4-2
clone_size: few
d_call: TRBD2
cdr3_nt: TGTGCCAGCAGCCACGCTAGCGGCCTGAACACCGGGGAGCTGTTTTTT
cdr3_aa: CASSHASGLNTGELFF

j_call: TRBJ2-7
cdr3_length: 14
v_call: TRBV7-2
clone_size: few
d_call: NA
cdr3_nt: TGTGCCAGCAGCGGGGGGGACAGCACCTACGAGCAGTACTTC
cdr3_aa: CASSGGDSTYEQYF

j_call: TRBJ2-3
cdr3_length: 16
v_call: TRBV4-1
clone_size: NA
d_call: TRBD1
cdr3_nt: TGCGCCAGCAGCCCCCCTTGGGACAGATCAACAGATACGCAGTATTTT
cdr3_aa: CASSPPWDRSTDTQYF

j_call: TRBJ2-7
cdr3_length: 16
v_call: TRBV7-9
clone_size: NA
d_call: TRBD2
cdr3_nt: TGTGCCAGCAGCTTATTTGTGGCGGGAGGGCCGGACGAGCAGTACTTC
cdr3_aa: CASSLFVAGGPDEQYF

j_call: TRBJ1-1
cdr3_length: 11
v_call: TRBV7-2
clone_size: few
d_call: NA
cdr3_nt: TGTGCCAGCAGCGTTTATACTGAAGCTTTCTTT
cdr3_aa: CASSVYTEAFF

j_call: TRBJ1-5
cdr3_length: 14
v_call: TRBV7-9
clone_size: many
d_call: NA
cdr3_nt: TGTGCCAGCAGCAGAGGGATGAGCAATCAGCCCCAGCATTTT
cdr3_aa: CASSRGMSNQPQHF

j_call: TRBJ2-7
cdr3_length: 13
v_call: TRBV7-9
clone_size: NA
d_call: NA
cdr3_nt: TGTGCCAGCAGACCGGGGGGCGGGACCGAGCAGTACTTC
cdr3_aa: CASRPGGGTEQYF

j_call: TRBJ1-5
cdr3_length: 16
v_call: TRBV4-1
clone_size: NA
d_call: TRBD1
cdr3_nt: TGCGCCAGCAGCCCCAGGACAGGGACCGGCAATCAGCCCCAGCATTTT
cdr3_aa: CASSPRTGTGNQPQHF

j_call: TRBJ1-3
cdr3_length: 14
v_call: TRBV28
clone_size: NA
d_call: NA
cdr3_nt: TGTGCCAGCACAGGGGCGACCTCTGGAAACACCATATATTTT
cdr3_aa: CASTGATSGNTIYF

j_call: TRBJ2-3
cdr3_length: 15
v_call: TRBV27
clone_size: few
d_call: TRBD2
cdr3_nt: TGTGCCAGCAGTTCGTGGGAGGGGATAACAGATACGCAGTATTTT
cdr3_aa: CASSSWEGITDTQYF

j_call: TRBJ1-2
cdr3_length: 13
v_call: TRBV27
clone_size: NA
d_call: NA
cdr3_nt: TGTGCCAGCAGCCGAAGCCTTAACTATGGCTACACCTTC
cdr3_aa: CASSRSLNYGYTF

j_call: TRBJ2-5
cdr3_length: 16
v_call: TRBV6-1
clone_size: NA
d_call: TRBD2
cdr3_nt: TGTGCCAGCAGTGAATTAGCGGGAGCCCTCGAAGAGACCCAGTACTTC
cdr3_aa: CASSELAGALEETQYF

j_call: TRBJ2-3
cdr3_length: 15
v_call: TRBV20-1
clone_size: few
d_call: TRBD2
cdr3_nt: TGCAGTGCTACCCCCTGGGAGGGCCATCCAGATACGCAGTATTTT
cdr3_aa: CSATPWEGHPDTQYF

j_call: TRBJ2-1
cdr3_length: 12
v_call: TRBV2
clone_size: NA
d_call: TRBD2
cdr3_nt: TGTGCCAGCAGTGAATACGGGGGGGTCCAGTTCTTC
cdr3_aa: CASSEYGGVQFF

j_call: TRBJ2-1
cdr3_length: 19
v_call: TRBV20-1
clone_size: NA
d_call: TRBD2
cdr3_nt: TGCAGTGCTAGAGATAACGGACTAGCGGACCTTTTACCCTACAATGAGCAGTTCTTC
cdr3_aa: CSARDNGLADLLPYNEQFF

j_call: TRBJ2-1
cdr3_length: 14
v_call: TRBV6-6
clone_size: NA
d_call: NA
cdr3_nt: TGTGCCAGCAGTTACTCAGCGGACCCGGTGGAGCAGTTCTTC
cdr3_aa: CASSYSADPVEQFF

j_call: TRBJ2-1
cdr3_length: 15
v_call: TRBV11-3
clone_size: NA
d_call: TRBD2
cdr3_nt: TGTGCCAGCAGCTTACTAGCGGGCTCCTACAATGAGCAGTTCTTC
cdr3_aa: CASSLLAGSYNEQFF

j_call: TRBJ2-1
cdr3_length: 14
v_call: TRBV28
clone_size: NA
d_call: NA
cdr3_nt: TGTGCCACACGGGGACGGGAGTTGGACAATGAGCAGTTCTTC
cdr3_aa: CATRGRELDNEQFF

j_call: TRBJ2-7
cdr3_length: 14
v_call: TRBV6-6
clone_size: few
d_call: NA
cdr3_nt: TGTGCCAGCAGTTACGATAAAGGGTACTACGAGCAGTACTTC
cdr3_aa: CASSYDKGYYEQYF

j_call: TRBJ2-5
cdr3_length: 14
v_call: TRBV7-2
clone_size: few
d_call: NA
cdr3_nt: TGTGCCAGCAGGCGAACAGGAATTGAAGGGGCCCAGTACTTC
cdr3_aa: CASRRTGIEGAQYF

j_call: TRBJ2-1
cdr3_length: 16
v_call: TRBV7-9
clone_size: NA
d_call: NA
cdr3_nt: TGTGCCAGCAGCTTAGCGACGAGACAGGTTCACAATGAGCAGTTCTTC
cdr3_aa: CASSLATRQVHNEQFF

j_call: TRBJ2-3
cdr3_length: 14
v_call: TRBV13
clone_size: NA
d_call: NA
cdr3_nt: TGTGCCAGCAGCTTAGGCCGGGGATTGGACACGCAGTATTTT
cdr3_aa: CASSLGRGLDTQYF

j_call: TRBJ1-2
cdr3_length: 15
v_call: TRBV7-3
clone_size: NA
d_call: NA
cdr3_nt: TGTGCCAGCAGCTTAGGTTCGGGAGGCTACGATGGCTACACCTTC
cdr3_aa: CASSLGSGGYDGYTF

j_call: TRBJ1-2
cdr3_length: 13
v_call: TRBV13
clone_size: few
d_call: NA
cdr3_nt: TGTGCCAGCAGCTTCGGGGACAACTATGGCTACACCTTC
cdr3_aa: CASSFGDNYGYTF